The clone carrying this T cell receptor beta chain has a single count. The antigen remains undetermined. The repertoire was sequenced with immunoSEQ multiplex PCR; TCRdb's copy has only in-frame clones and lacks some. The sample contains 100,000 or so clones, around 87% of which appear only once. The study pooled second doses at about 4 or about 12 weeks. The data were taken from a study of T cell responses to AZD1222 COVID-19 vaccine. Broader study findings: Vaccine-associated CD4 TCRs spanned spike, dominant at 160-218 and 743-854.

Germline V gene data show CDR1 as LGHDT and CDR2 as YNNKEL (reference sequence). V was clipped by 3 bases and J by 5 bases; unmatched bases: 1. The CDR3 runs 15 residues. The chain recombines TRBV3-1 (or the pseudogene TRBV3-2) with TRBJ2-1; 13 bases are a match to TRBD2. The receptor's source is an adult who received the AZD1222 COVID-19 vaccine. The specimen comprised peripheral blood, sampled 28 days after the second AZD1222 dose. DNA for the CDR3: TGTGCCAGCAGCCACGGGACTAGCGGGGACAATGAGCAGTTCTTC. This gives the protein CASSHGTSGDNEQFF.